A selection of T cell receptor beta chains follows, all from one sample in a study of cytomegalovirus exposure and HLA in healthy donors. Produced via immunoSEQ multiplex PCR; TCRdb's table is partial and in-frame only. Here the sample spans under 200,000 clones, more than 70% being singletons. The material sequenced was PBMCs. The receptors originated from a woman aged 45-59 years in good health and CMV-seropositive. CDR3s include the opening cysteine and the closing phenylalanine or tryptophan. D genes are given only for firm matches. Some rows mark clone size as missing; the rest say once, few, many or name a class of expanded clone.

D gene: .
clone size: .
J gene: TRBJ2-3
V gene: TRBV28
CDR3 DNA: TGTGCCAGCAGTGACCACTACATGCTACCCAGAGATACGCAGTATTTT
CDR3 protein: CASSDHYMLPRDTQYF

D gene: .
clone size: .
J gene: TRBJ1-2
V gene: TRBV21-1
CDR3 DNA: TGTGCCAGCAGCAAAAATGGACAGGGGGATGGCTACACCTTC
CDR3 protein: CASSKNGQGDGYTF

D gene: .
clone size: few
J gene: TRBJ2-5
V gene: TRBV4-2
CDR3 DNA: TGTGCCAGCAGCCAGGGGGCCCGGGAGACCCAGTACTTC
CDR3 protein: CASSQGARETQYF

D gene: TRBD1
clone size: .
J gene: TRBJ2-2
V gene: TRBV2
CDR3 DNA: TGTGCCAGCAGTGGCCCAGGACAGGGAGCCCGCGGGGAGCTGTTTTTT
CDR3 protein: CASSGPGQGARGELFF

D gene: TRBD2
clone size: .
J gene: TRBJ2-3
V gene: TRBV11-3
CDR3 DNA: TGTGCCAGCAGCTTATTTCGGCGGGGGGGCTTGGATACGCAGTATTTT
CDR3 protein: CASSLFRRGGLDTQYF

D gene: TRBD1
clone size: few
J gene: TRBJ1-1
V gene: TRBV19
CDR3 DNA: TGTGCCAGTAGTATACCCCCAGGACAGGGTGAAGCTTTCTTT
CDR3 protein: CASSIPPGQGEAFF

D gene: .
clone size: .
J gene: TRBJ2-2
V gene: TRBV28
CDR3 DNA: TGTGCCAGCAGACTAGGACTTACCGGGGAGCTGTTTTTT
CDR3 protein: CASRLGLTGELFF

D gene: TRBD2
clone size: .
J gene: TRBJ2-7
V gene: TRBV7-3
CDR3 DNA: TGTGCCAGCAGCCCAGCGGGAGGGGCGTACGAGCAGTACTTC
CDR3 protein: CASSPAGGAYEQYF

D gene: .
clone size: once
J gene: TRBJ1-1
V gene: TRBV29-1
CDR3 DNA: TGCAGCGTTGGAGGGGGGGCGGGGGCTTTCTTT
CDR3 protein: CSVGGGAGAFF

D gene: TRBD2
clone size: few
J gene: TRBJ2-1
V gene: TRBV6-4
CDR3 DNA: TGTGCCAGCAGTCAATTAGCGGGGGGCTCCTACAATGAGCAGTTCTTC
CDR3 protein: CASSQLAGGSYNEQFF

D gene: TRBD1
clone size: .
J gene: TRBJ2-2
V gene: TRBV18
CDR3 DNA: TGTGCCAGCTCACCAAGACAGGGGAACACCGGGGAGCTGTTTTTT
CDR3 protein: CASSPRQGNTGELFF

D gene: .
clone size: .
J gene: TRBJ2-7
V gene: TRBV29-1
CDR3 DNA: TGCAGCGTTGATAGAAGAAGTGCCGGTACCTACGAGCAGTACTTC
CDR3 protein: CSVDRRSAGTYEQYF

D gene: TRBD2
clone size: .
J gene: TRBJ2-5
V gene: TRBV9
CDR3 DNA: TGTGCCAGCAGCGTAGGGGCTAGCGGGAGGGGGTACCAAGAGACCCAGTACTTC
CDR3 protein: CASSVGASGRGYQETQYF

D gene: TRBD2
clone size: .
J gene: TRBJ2-3
V gene: TRBV5-8
CDR3 DNA: TGTGCCAGCAGCCTAGGGAGGGCCCGATTCACAGATACGCAGTATTTT
CDR3 protein: CASSLGRARFTDTQYF

D gene: TRBD1
clone size: few
J gene: TRBJ1-1
V gene: TRBV6-1
CDR3 DNA: TGTGCCAGCAGAGACTACAGGGGGCTCGACACTGAAGCTTTCTTT
CDR3 protein: CASRDYRGLDTEAFF

D gene: .
clone size: few
J gene: TRBJ1-3
V gene: TRBV10-3
CDR3 DNA: TGTGCCATCAGTGTCAGGGATTTTGGAAACACCATATATTTT
CDR3 protein: CAISVRDFGNTIYF

D gene: TRBD1
clone size: .
J gene: TRBJ2-3
V gene: TRBV7-2
CDR3 DNA: TGTGCCAGCAGCTTCGGACAGGGATTCACAGATACGCAGTATTTT
CDR3 protein: CASSFGQGFTDTQYF

D gene: TRBD1
clone size: .
J gene: TRBJ1-1
V gene: TRBV28
CDR3 DNA: TGTGCCAGCAGCAAGGGGGCCCCTGAAGCTTTCTTT
CDR3 protein: CASSKGAPEAFF

D gene: .
clone size: .
J gene: TRBJ2-7
V gene: TRBV11-2
CDR3 DNA: TGTGCCAGCAGCTTCGGGTTCACTAGGGACGAGCAGTACTTC
CDR3 protein: CASSFGFTRDEQYF

D gene: .
clone size: .
J gene: TRBJ2-7
V gene: TRBV7-9
CDR3 DNA: TGTTCCAGCAGCCCGCGCGAGCAGTACTTC
CDR3 protein: CSSSPREQYF

D gene: TRBD1
clone size: .
J gene: TRBJ2-7
V gene: TRBV7-3
CDR3 DNA: TGTGCCAGCAGCCTCACCGGGACAGGGGGTTACGAGCAGTACTTC
CDR3 protein: CASSLTGTGGYEQYF

D gene: .
clone size: .
J gene: TRBJ2-7
V gene: TRBV7-6
CDR3 DNA: TGTGCCAGCAGCCCGAGCTCCTACGAGCAATACTTC
CDR3 protein: CASSPSSYEQYF

D gene: TRBD2
clone size: .
J gene: TRBJ2-1
V gene: TRBV7-3
CDR3 DNA: TGTGCCAGCAGCCATAGACTAGCGGGAGGGCGAAATGAGCAGTTCTTC
CDR3 protein: CASSHRLAGGRNEQFF

D gene: TRBD2
clone size: .
J gene: TRBJ2-7
V gene: TRBV28
CDR3 DNA: TGTGCCAGCAGTTTATCCCCACTAGCGGGGGGTTTCTACGAGCAGTACTTC
CDR3 protein: CASSLSPLAGGFYEQYF

D gene: TRBD1
clone size: .
J gene: TRBJ2-7
V gene: TRBV6-6
CDR3 DNA: TGTGCCAGCAGGATGACAGGGCTAGCCTACGAGCAGTACTTC
CDR3 protein: CASRMTGLAYEQYF

D gene: .
clone size: few
J gene: TRBJ1-1
V gene: TRBV7-2
CDR3 DNA: TGTGCCAGCAGCTACCGGGGAGGGACTGAAGCTTTCTTT
CDR3 protein: CASSYRGGTEAFF

D gene: .
clone size: .
J gene: TRBJ2-5
V gene: TRBV30
CDR3 DNA: TGTGCCTGGAGTCGCGGGCACGGGGGGCCGGAGTGGGAGACCCAGTACTTC
CDR3 protein: CAWSRGHGGPEWETQYF

D gene: .
clone size: .
J gene: TRBJ2-1
V gene: TRBV9
CDR3 DNA: TGTGCCAGCAGCGTAGAAGGTGGAGGGAGCTCCTACAATGAGCAGTTCTTC
CDR3 protein: CASSVEGGGSSYNEQFF

D gene: .
clone size: few
J gene: TRBJ1-1
V gene: TRBV11-2
CDR3 DNA: TGTGCCAGCAGCTTGATGGGCGGAGGCACTGAAGCTTTCTTT
CDR3 protein: CASSLMGGGTEAFF

D gene: .
clone size: .
J gene: TRBJ1-2
V gene: TRBV4-3
CDR3 DNA: TGCGCCAGCAGCCAAGTATTGTTATCCTATGGCTACACCTTC
CDR3 protein: CASSQVLLSYGYTF

D gene: TRBD1
clone size: .
J gene: TRBJ1-2
V gene: TRBV5-6
CDR3 DNA: TGTGCCAGCAGCTTGCCCAGGGGGCGGGTGTCAGACTATGGCTACACCTTC
CDR3 protein: CASSLPRGRVSDYGYTF

D gene: .
clone size: .
J gene: TRBJ1-2
V gene: TRBV6-6
CDR3 DNA: TGTGCCAGCAGTTACACAGGTACCAGCTATGGCTACACCTTC
CDR3 protein: CASSYTGTSYGYTF

D gene: TRBD1
clone size: .
J gene: TRBJ1-1
V gene: TRBV27
CDR3 DNA: TGTGCCAGCAGTAGAACCGGGACAGGGGGCACTGAAGCTTTCTTT
CDR3 protein: CASSRTGTGGTEAFF

D gene: TRBD2
clone size: .
J gene: TRBJ2-1
V gene: TRBV7-9
CDR3 DNA: TGTGCCAGCAGCTTAGTTGGAAAGTTAGCGGGTAGTCATGAGCAGTTCTTC
CDR3 protein: CASSLVGKLAGSHEQFF

D gene: .
clone size: .
J gene: TRBJ2-3
V gene: TRBV28
CDR3 DNA: TGTGCCAGCAGTGAGCAGGGTCGCACAGATACGCAGTATTTT
CDR3 protein: CASSEQGRTDTQYF

D gene: TRBD1
clone size: once
J gene: TRBJ1-2
V gene: TRBV28
CDR3 DNA: TGTGCCAGCAGTTTAGGACAGGCTAACGTCGCCTATGGCTACACCTTC
CDR3 protein: CASSLGQANVAYGYTF

D gene: .
clone size: .
J gene: TRBJ1-1
V gene: TRBV9
CDR3 DNA: TGTGCCAGCCAAACAGGGACCTTGCCAGCTTTCTTT
CDR3 protein: CASQTGTLPAFF